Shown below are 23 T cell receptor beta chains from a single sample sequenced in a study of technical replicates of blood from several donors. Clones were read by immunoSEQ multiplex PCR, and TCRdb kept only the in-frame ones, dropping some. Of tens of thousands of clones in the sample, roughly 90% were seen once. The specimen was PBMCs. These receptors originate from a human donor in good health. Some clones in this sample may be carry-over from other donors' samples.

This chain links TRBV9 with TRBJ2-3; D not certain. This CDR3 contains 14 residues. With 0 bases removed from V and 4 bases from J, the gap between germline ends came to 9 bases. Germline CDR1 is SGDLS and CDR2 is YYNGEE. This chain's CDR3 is CASSVGATADTQYF. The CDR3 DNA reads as TGTGCCAGCAGCGTAGGGGCTACGGCAGATACGCAGTATTTT.

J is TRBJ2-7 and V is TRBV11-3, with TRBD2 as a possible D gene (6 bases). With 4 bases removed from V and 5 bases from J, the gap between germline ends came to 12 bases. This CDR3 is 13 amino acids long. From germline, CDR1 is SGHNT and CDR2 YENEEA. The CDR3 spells CASSSPREDEQYF. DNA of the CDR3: TGTGCCAGCAGCTCACCCAGGGAGGACGAGCAGTACTTC.

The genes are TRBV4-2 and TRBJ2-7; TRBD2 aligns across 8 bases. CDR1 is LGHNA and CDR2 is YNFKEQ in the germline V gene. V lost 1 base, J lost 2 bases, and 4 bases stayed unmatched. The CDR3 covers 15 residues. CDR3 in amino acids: CASSQATGGPYEQYF. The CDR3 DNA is TGTGCCAGCAGCCAAGCTACGGGAGGGCCCTACGAGCAGTACTTC.

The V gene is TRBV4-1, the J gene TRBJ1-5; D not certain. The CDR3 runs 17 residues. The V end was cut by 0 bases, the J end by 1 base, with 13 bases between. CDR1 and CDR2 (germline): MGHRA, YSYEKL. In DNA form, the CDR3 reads TGCGCCAGCAGCCAAGAAGGTGGTAGAGGCAGCAATCAGCCCCAGCATTTT. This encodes CASSQEGGRGSNQPQHF.

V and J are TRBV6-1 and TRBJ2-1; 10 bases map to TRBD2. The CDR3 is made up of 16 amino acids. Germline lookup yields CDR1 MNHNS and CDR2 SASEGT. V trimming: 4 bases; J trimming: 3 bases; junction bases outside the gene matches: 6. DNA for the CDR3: TGTGCCAGCAGTGTGAGTAGCGGGGGGAGCTACAATGAGCAGTTCTTC. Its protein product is CASSVSSGGSYNEQFF.

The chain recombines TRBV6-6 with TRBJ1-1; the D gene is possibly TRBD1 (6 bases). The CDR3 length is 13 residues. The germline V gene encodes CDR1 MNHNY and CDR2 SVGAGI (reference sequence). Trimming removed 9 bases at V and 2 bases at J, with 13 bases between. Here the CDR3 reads CARLDRRNTEAFF. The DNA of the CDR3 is TGTGCCAGACTCGACAGGAGAAACACTGAAGCTTTCTTT.

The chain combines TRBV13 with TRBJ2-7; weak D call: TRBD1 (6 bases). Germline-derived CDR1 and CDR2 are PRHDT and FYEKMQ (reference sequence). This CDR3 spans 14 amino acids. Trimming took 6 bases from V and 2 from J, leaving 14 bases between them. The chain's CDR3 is CASSRARGPYEQYF. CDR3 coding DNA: TGTGCCAGCAGTAGGGCCAGGGGCCCCTACGAGCAGTACTTC.

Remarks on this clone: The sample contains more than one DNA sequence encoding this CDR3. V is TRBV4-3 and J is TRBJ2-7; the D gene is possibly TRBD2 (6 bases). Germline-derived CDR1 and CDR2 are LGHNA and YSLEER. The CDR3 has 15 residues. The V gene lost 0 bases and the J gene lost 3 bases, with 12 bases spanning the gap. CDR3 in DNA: TGCGCCAGCAGCCAAGATAGGGGACTGAGCTACGAGCAGTACTTC. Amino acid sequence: CASSQDRGLSYEQYF.

The CDR3 nucleotides read TGTGCCAGCAGCGGGCTAGCGGTAGACACCGGGGAGCTGTTTTTT. The encoded protein is CASSGLAVDTGELFF. J is TRBJ2-2 and V is TRBV5-6; 7 nucleotides align to TRBD2. This CDR3 contains 15 residues. Germline CDR1 SGHDT, CDR2 YYEEEE. Losses at the gene ends were 4 bases for V and 3 bases for J; bases not matched to a gene: 6. Complete variable domain (other parts from reference TRBV5-6 and TRBJ2-2): DAGVTQSPTHLIKTRGQQVTLRCSPKSGHDTVSWYQQALGQGPQFIFQYYEEEERQRGNFPDRFSGHQFPNYSSELNVNALLLGDSALYLCASSGLAVDTGELFFGEGSRLTVL.

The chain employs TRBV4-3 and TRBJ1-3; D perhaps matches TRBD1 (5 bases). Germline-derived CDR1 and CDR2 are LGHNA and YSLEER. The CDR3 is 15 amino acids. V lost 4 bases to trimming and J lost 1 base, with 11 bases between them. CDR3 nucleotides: TGCGCCAGCAGCCGAAGCCAGGGTTCTGGAAACACCATATATTTT. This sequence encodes CASSRSQGSGNTIYF.

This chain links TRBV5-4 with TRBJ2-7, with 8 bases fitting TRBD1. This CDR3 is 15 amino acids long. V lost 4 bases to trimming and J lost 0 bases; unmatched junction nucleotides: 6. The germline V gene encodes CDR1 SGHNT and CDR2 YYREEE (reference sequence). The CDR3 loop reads CASSTGQGSSYEQYF. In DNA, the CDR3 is TGTGCCAGCAGCACCGGACAGGGCAGCTCCTACGAGCAGTACTTC. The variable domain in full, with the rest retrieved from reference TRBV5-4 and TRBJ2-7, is ETGVTQSPTHLIKTRGQQVTLRCSSQSGHNTVSWYQQALGQGPQFIFQYYREEENGRGNFPPRFSGLQFPNYSSELNVNALELDDSALYLCASSTGQGSSYEQYFGPGTRLTVT.

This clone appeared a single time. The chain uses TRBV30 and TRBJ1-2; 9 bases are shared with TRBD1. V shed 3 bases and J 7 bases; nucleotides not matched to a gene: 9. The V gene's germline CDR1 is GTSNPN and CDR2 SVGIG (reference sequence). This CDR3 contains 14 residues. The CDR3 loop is CAWRRQGEVCGYTF. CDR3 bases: TGTGCCTGGAGAAGACAGGGGGAAGTCTGTGGCTACACCTTC.

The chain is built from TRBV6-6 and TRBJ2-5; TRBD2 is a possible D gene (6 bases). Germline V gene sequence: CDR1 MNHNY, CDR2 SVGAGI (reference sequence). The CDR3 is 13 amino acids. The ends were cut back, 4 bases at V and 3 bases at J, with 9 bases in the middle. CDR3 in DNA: TGTGCCAGCAGTTCTGGAGGGGAAGAGACCCAGTACTTC. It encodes CASSSGGEETQYF.

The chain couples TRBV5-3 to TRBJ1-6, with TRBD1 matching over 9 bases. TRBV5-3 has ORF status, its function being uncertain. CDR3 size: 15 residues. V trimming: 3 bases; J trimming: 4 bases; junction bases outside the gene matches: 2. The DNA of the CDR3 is TGTGCCAGAAGCTCGGGACAGGGTTATAATTCACCCCTCCACTTT. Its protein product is CARSSGQGYNSPLHF.

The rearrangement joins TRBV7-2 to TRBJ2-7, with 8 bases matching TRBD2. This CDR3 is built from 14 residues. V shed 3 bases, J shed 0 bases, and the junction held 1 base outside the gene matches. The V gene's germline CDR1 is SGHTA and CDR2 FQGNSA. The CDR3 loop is CASSFSGGSYEQYF. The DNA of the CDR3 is TGTGCCAGCAGCTTCAGCGGGGGCTCCTACGAGCAGTACTTC.

The CDR3 DNA sequence: TGTGCCAGCAGTTACTCCCCGGGTCCCTACGAGCAGTACTTC. Translating gives CASSYSPGPYEQYF. This chain connects TRBV6-5 to TRBJ2-7; D not certain. Trimming shortened V by 0 bases and J by 2 bases, and 8 bases separated the two germline ends. Germline CDR1 reads MNHEY; CDR2 reads SVGAGI. The CDR3 totals 14 residues.

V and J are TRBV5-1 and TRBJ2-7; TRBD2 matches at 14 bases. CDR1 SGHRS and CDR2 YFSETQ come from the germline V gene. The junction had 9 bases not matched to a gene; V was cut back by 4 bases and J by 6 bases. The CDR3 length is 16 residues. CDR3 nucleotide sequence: TGCGCCAGCAGCCTCCGACTAGCGGGGGGGCCATCCGAGCAGTACTTC. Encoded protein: CASSLRLAGGPSEQYF.

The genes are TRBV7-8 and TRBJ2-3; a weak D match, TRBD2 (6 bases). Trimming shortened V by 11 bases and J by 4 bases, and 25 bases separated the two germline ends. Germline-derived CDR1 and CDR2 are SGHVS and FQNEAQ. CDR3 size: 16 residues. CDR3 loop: CASSVTASSAADTQYF. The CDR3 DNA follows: TGTGCCTCAAGTGTGACAGCCTCTAGCGCGGCAGATACGCAGTATTTT.

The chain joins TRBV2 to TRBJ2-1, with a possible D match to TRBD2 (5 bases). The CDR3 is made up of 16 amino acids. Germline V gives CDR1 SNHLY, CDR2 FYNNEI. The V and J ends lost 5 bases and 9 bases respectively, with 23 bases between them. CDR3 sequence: CASSYEESSPRLEQFF. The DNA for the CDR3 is TGTGCCAGCAGTTATGAGGAGTCTAGCCCCCGACTTGAGCAGTTCTTC.

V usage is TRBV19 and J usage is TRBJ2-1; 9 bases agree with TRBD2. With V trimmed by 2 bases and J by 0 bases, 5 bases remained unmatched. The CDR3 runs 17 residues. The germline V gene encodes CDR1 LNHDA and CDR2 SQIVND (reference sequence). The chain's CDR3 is CASSIRLAGISYNEQFF. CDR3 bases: TGTGCCAGTAGTATAAGGCTAGCGGGGATCTCCTACAATGAGCAGTTCTTC.

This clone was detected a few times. The chain's CDR3 is CASSIGPTNTEAFF. DNA of the CDR3: TGTGCCAGTAGTATTGGGCCGACGAACACTGAAGCTTTCTTT. This chain joins TRBV19 and TRBJ1-1; the D is unclear. The length of the CDR3 is 14 residues. Germline V gives CDR1 LNHDA, CDR2 SQIVND (reference sequence). V was trimmed by 3 bases and J by 1 base, leaving 9 bases between them.

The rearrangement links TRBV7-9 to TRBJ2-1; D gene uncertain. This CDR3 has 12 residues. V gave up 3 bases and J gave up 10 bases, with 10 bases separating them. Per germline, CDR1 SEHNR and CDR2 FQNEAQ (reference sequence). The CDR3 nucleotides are TGTGCCAGCAGCTTCTTGGTCGGGGAGCAGTTCTTC. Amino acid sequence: CASSFLVGEQFF.

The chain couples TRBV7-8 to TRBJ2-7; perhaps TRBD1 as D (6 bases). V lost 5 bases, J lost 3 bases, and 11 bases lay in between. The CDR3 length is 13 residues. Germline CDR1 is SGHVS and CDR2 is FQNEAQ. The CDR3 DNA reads TGTGCCAGCAGCAGAGAAGGGGGCTACGAGCAGTACTTC. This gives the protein CASSREGGYEQYF.